This TCR beta chain was identified during a study of control samples from healthy donors and cancer patients. The germline V and J ends were trimmed by 0 bases and 2 bases, with 12 bases remaining between them. The CDR3 consists of 16 residues. The germline V gene encodes CDR1 KGHSH and CDR2 LQKENI. Assay used: immunoSEQ multiplex PCR; TCRdb lists only in-frame clones, some missing. The data hold 100,000 to 150,000 clones, with roughly 92% observed a single time. The chain combines TRBV18 with TRBJ2-3, with a possible D match to TRBD2 (7 bases). The sequence derives from a man aged 18 to 30 in good health. The sample consisted of blood. CDR3 nucleotide sequence: TGTGCCAGCTCACCACCCGGGGGGCGGGTCACAGATACGCAGTATTTT. It encodes CASSPPGGRVTDTQYF.